This is a list of T cell receptor beta chains from one sample in a study of technical replicates of blood from a handful of donors. The data were produced by immunoSEQ multiplex PCR, yet TCRdb's version contains in-frame clones alone and is incomplete. The data show about 49,000 clones, with 90% to 95% seen just once and approximately 3.6% held by the top ten. Material: PBMCs. The source of these receptors is a human donor in good health. Some clones in this sample may be carry-over from other donors' samples. Both conserved end residues are trimmed from each CDR3. Clone size, where shown, is once, few, many, or a class for clones that have expanded.

CDR3: ASRPLPGLLSGNYGYT
V: TRBV19
size: -
J: TRBJ1-2
length: 16

CDR3: SANHGLYEAF
V: TRBV29-1
size: -
J: TRBJ1-1
length: 10

CDR3: ASSPDRGNYGYT
V: TRBV18
size: -
J: TRBJ1-2
length: 12

CDR3: ASSPGQGANYGYT
V: TRBV7-2
size: -
J: TRBJ1-2
length: 13

CDR3: ASSQALGRVDYGYT
V: TRBV14
size: -
J: TRBJ1-2
length: 14

CDR3: ASSGPGRAVNTEAF
V: TRBV2
size: -
J: TRBJ1-1
length: 14

CDR3: ASRPGGGGSPLH
V: TRBV6-6
size: -
J: TRBJ1-6
length: 12

CDR3: ASSQPLAFGANVLT
V: TRBV11-2
size: -
J: TRBJ2-6
length: 14

CDR3: ASSYSEQGQETQY
V: TRBV6-5
size: -
J: TRBJ2-5
length: 13

CDR3: ASSQAQGFPTNEKLF
V: TRBV4-1
size: -
J: TRBJ1-4
length: 15

CDR3: ASSLGQGGYEQY
V: TRBV7-2
size: -
J: TRBJ2-7
length: 12

CDR3: ASSFGRGFDEQY
V: TRBV7-2
size: -
J: TRBJ2-7
length: 12

CDR3: ASSQMGLAGRSDTQY
V: TRBV7-2
size: -
J: TRBJ2-3
length: 15

CDR3: ASRDARQGIGKLF
V: TRBV28
size: -
J: TRBJ1-4
length: 13

CDR3: ATQGGRLAKNIQY
V: TRBV19
size: -
J: TRBJ2-4
length: 13

CDR3: AIRQGGTDTQY
V: TRBV10-3
size: -
J: TRBJ2-3
length: 11

CDR3: SVDGGGRGGQIENEQF
V: TRBV29-1
size: -
J: TRBJ2-1
length: 16

CDR3: ASREGGSTYNSPLH
V: TRBV2
size: -
J: TRBJ1-6
length: 14

CDR3: ASSLRLAGDTQY
V: TRBV7-2
size: -
J: TRBJ2-3
length: 12

CDR3: ASNLAGGVGTDTQY
V: TRBV9
size: -
J: TRBJ2-3
length: 14

CDR3: ASTQAYEQY
V: TRBV2
size: once
J: TRBJ2-7
length: 9

CDR3: SALADSYEQY
V: TRBV29-1
size: -
J: TRBJ2-7
length: 10

CDR3: ASGQGASGNTIY
V: TRBV5-1
size: -
J: TRBJ1-3
length: 12

CDR3: ASSDGQGAAEAF
V: TRBV19
size: -
J: TRBJ1-1
length: 12

CDR3: ASSERTSKDTQY
V: TRBV9
size: -
J: TRBJ2-3
length: 12

CDR3: ASSLMGQGGEKLF
V: TRBV7-2
size: -
J: TRBJ1-4
length: 13

CDR3: ASSLGHSSYNSPLH
V: TRBV7-8
size: once
J: TRBJ1-6
length: 14

CDR3: ASSLKVGGSGANVLT
V: TRBV11-2
size: -
J: TRBJ2-6
length: 15

CDR3: ASSLGQRQNIQY
V: TRBV5-6
size: -
J: TRBJ2-4
length: 12

CDR3: ATREGYEQY
V: TRBV11-2
size: -
J: TRBJ2-7
length: 9

CDR3: ASSLWTGAYEQY
V: TRBV7-2
size: -
J: TRBJ2-7
length: 12

CDR3: ASTPRQGSGNQPQH
V: TRBV19
size: -
J: TRBJ1-5
length: 14

CDR3: ASSTGTPQETQY
V: TRBV5-1
size: -
J: TRBJ2-5
length: 12

CDR3: ARSLGDRGHGYT
V: TRBV5-3
size: once
J: TRBJ1-2
length: 12

CDR3: ASSWQGNQPQH
V: TRBV19
size: -
J: TRBJ1-5
length: 11

CDR3: ASSPIFRQGPTSSYEQY
V: TRBV7-8
size: -
J: TRBJ2-7
length: 17

CDR3: ASSPQGGGSGEQF
V: TRBV7-8
size: -
J: TRBJ2-1
length: 13

CDR3: ASSQDLADNYGYT
V: TRBV14
size: -
J: TRBJ1-2
length: 13

CDR3: ASSADRGGNYGYT
V: TRBV5-6
size: -
J: TRBJ1-2
length: 13

CDR3: ASSLSGIPTDTQY
V: TRBV7-6
size: -
J: TRBJ2-3
length: 13

CDR3: ASSKSSQGTWPGTEAF
V: TRBV19
size: -
J: TRBJ1-1
length: 16

CDR3: ASSWGQGLNEKLF
V: TRBV5-1
size: -
J: TRBJ1-4
length: 13

CDR3: ASSSGQILSVGYT
V: TRBV5-4
size: -
J: TRBJ1-2
length: 13

CDR3: ASSMRAVYGYT
V: TRBV19
size: -
J: TRBJ1-2
length: 11

CDR3: ANRRAGETQY
V: TRBV2
size: -
J: TRBJ2-5
length: 10

CDR3: ASSQGWNQPQH
V: TRBV19
size: once
J: TRBJ1-5
length: 11

CDR3: ASSFLMGALSETQY
V: TRBV7-9
size: -
J: TRBJ2-5
length: 14

CDR3: ASRPGTELH
V: TRBV23-1
size: -
J: TRBJ1-6
length: 9

CDR3: ASSEALLAGGQETQY
V: TRBV6-1
size: once
J: TRBJ2-5
length: 15

CDR3: ASSSPLKTGSSYEQY
V: TRBV5-4
size: few
J: TRBJ2-7
length: 15

CDR3: ASSPRTGREQY
V: TRBV6-5
size: -
J: TRBJ2-7
length: 11

CDR3: ASSSTGTTNYGYT
V: TRBV11-2
size: -
J: TRBJ1-2
length: 13

CDR3: SVERGPGYGYT
V: TRBV29-1
size: -
J: TRBJ1-2
length: 11

CDR3: ATSRDLGTAQPQH
V: TRBV15
size: once
J: TRBJ1-5
length: 13